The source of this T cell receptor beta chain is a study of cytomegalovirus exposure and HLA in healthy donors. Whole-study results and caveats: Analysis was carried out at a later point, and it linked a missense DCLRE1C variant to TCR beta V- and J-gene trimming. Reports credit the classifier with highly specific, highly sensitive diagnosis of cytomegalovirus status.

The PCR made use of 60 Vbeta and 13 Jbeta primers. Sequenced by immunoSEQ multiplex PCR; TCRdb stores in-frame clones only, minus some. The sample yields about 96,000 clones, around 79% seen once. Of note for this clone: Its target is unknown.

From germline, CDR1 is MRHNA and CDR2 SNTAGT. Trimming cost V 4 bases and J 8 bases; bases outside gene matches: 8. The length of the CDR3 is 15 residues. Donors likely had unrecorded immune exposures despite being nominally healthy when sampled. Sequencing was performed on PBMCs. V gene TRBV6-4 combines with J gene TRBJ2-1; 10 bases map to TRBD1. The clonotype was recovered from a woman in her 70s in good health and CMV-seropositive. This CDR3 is CASSVAGQGYDEQFF. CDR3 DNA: TGTGCCAGCAGTGTAGCGGGACAGGGGTATGATGAGCAGTTCTTC.